Reported below is one T cell receptor beta chain. Its antigen remains unknown. Data came from immunoSEQ multiplex PCR; TCRdb stores just in-frame clones and leaves some out. The sample has 110,000 to 150,000 clones, about 90% seen once; the top ten hold about 6.6%. The V gene's germline CDR1 is MDHEN and CDR2 SYDVKM. CDR3 length: 14 residues. V was pared by 3 bases and J by 7 bases, with 12 bases between. The sample is drawn from a study of cytomegalovirus exposure and HLA in healthy donors. Study observations and caveats: Reports indicated that the classifier achieved high specificity and sensitivity in diagnosing cytomegalovirus status. Most TCR sequences were rare, but some public TCRs occurred in many donors. Researchers counted about 150 TCR beta chains as cytomegalovirus-associated. A later analysis found first-cohort TCR clusters tended to co-occur in the 90 to 150 validation repertoires.

This sequence was found in a woman in her thirties in good health and CMV-seropositive. V gene TRBV28 combines with J gene TRBJ1-4; D uncertain. Sequenced sample: PBMCs. The CDR3 sequence: CASSFLRTVEKLFF. DNA of the CDR3: TGTGCCAGCAGTTTTCTACGAACAGTTGAAAAACTGTTTTTT.